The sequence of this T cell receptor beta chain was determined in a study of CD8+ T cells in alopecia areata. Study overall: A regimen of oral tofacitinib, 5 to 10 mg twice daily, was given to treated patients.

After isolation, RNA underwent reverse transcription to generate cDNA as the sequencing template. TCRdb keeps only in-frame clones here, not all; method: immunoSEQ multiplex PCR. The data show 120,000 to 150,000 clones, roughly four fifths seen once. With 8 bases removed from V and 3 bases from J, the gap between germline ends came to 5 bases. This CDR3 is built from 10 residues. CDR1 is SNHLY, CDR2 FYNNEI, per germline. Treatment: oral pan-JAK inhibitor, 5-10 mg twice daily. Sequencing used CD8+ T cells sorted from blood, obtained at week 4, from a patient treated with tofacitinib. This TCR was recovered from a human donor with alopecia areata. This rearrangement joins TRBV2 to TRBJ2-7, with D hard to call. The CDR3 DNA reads TGTGCCAGCGGGGACTACGAGCAGTACTTC. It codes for CASGDYEQYF.